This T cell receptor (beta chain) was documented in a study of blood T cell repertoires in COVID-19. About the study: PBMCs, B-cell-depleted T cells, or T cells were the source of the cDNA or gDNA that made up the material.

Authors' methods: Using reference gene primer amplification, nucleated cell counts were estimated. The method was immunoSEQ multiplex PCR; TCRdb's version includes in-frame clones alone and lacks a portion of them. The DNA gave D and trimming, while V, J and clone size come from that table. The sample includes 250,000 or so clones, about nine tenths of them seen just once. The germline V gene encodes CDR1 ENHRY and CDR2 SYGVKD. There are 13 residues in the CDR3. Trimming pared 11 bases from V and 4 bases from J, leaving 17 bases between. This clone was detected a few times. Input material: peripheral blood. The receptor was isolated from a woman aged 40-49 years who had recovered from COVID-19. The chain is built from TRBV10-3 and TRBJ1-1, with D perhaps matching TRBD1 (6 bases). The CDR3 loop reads CAGRRTEATEAFF. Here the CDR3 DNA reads TGTGCCGGAAGACGGACAGAGGCCACTGAAGCTTTCTTT.